Presented here are 8 T cell receptor beta chains from one specimen sequenced in a study of Ad26.COV2.S vaccination and SARS-CoV-2 variants. Treatment: about 20 received Ad26.COV2.S at low or high dose, single or two shots; 5 received placebo; per-sample allocation not given. All samples were drawn on day 63, counting from the first vaccine or placebo injection. Some clones are missing from TCRdb's copy, which holds only in-frame ones; the method was immunoSEQ multiplex PCR. The sample has 410,000 or so clones; around 90% are singletons. The source was peripheral blood, collected in a trial of Ad26.COV2.S vaccine versus placebo. These receptors came from a person between 18 and 65 years old who received the Ad26.COV2.S COVID-19 vaccine or a placebo.

V usage is TRBV6-6 and J usage is TRBJ1-5; no definite D call. The ends were cut back, 2 bases at V and 4 bases at J, with 12 bases in the middle. The length of the CDR3 is 15 residues. Germline values: CDR1 MNHNY, CDR2 SVGAGI (reference sequence). CDR3 sequence: CASSYEPGGNQPQHF. CDR3 nucleotides: TGTGCCAGCAGTTACGAGCCCGGCGGTAATCAGCCCCAGCATTTT.

This CDR3 is CASSLMAGSHNEQFF. The DNA of the CDR3 is TGTGCCAGCAGCTTAATGGCCGGGTCCCACAATGAGCAGTTCTTC. The genes are TRBV7-3 and TRBJ2-1; D is undetermined. The V and J ends lost 1 base and 5 bases respectively, with 12 bases between them. Germline V gene data show CDR1 as SGHTA and CDR2 as FQGTGA. This CDR3 is built from 15 residues.

The chain carries TRBV5-6 and TRBJ1-4; no clear D gene. There are 13 residues in the CDR3. Germline CDR1 reads SGHDT; CDR2 reads YYEEEE. Trimming cost V 3 bases and J 7 bases, with 10 bases left between them. This CDR3 is CASSWAEGEKLFF. CDR3 nucleotide sequence: TGTGCCAGCAGCTGGGCTGAGGGTGAAAAACTGTTTTTT.

The chain recombines TRBV7-8 with TRBJ1-1; D remains ambiguous. Deletions cut 1 base from V and 1 base from J, with 4 bases between. The CDR3 is 13 amino acids. In germline, CDR1 is SGHVS, CDR2 FQNEAQ. Here the CDR3 DNA reads TGTGCCAGCAGCTTAGTACAGAACACTGAAGCTTTCTTT. Translation gives CASSLVQNTEAFF. Combining the CDR3 with reference TRBV7-8 and TRBJ1-1 gives the whole variable domain GAGVSQSPRYKVAKRGQDVALRCDPISGHVSLFWYQQALGQGPEFLTYFQNEAQLDKSGLPSDRFFAERPEGSVSTLKIQRTQQEDSAVYLCASSLVQNTEAFFGQGTRLTVV.

This clone was observed a handful of times. The V gene is TRBV9, the J gene TRBJ1-5, with a possible D match to TRBD1 (5 bases). From germline, CDR1 is SGDLS and CDR2 YYNGEE. V was trimmed by 7 bases and J by 5 bases, leaving 13 bases between them. The CDR3 covers 13 residues. The CDR3 region is CASGNGGDQPQHF. The CDR3 DNA follows: TGTGCCAGCGGCAATGGGGGGGATCAGCCCCAGCATTTT.

CDR3 nucleotides: TGTGCCAGTAGTATAGGGGCAGGGGACGTGAACACTGAAGCTTTCTTT. Amino acid sequence: CASSIGAGDVNTEAFF. The chain carries TRBV19 and TRBJ1-1; possible D gene TRBD1, 6 bases. Germline-derived CDR1 and CDR2 are LNHDA and SQIVND (reference sequence). V was pared by 1 base and J by 0 bases, with 12 bases between. The CDR3 is 16 residues long.

CDR3 sequence reads: CASSLNFSPLHF. As DNA, the CDR3 is TGTGCCAGCAGCTTAAATTTTTCACCCCTCCACTTT. The rearrangement links TRBV7-9 to TRBJ1-6; D unresolved. The germline V gene encodes CDR1 SEHNR and CDR2 FQNEAQ (reference sequence). The CDR3 has 12 residues. With 2 bases removed from V and 9 bases from J, the gap between germline ends came to 5 bases.

The V call is TRBV4-1, the J call TRBJ2-7, with D hard to call. V was shortened by 0 bases and J by 6 bases, with 9 bases between the two germline ends. The germline gives CDR1 MGHRA, CDR2 YSYEKL. This CDR3 has 13 amino acids. CDR3 in DNA: TGCGCCAGCAGCCAAGATTGGAGCAGCGAGCAGTACTTC. This translates into CASSQDWSSEQYF.